Shown below are 5 T cell receptor beta chains from a single sample sequenced in a study of PD-L1 blockade in urothelial cancer. TCRdb's copy holds only in-frame clones and misses some; the assay was immunoSEQ multiplex PCR. Among under 40,000 clones listed, approximately 80% were seen once. The sample in question was PBMCs, obtained around atezolizumab (anti-PD-L1) treatment. The receptor source for this set is a man aged 65 to 85 with urothelial cancer.

This chain connects TRBV7-3 to TRBJ2-2; a weak D match, TRBD2 (5 bases). The germline gives CDR1 SGHTA, CDR2 FQGTGA. V lost 7 bases to trimming and J lost 6 bases, with 12 bases between them. This CDR3 has 13 amino acids. The CDR3 spells CASTPNGAGELFF. In DNA, the CDR3 is TGTGCCAGCACCCCGAACGGGGCCGGGGAGCTGTTTTTT.

The chain links TRBV5-1 to TRBJ1-1, with a possible D match to TRBD1 (6 bases). The CDR3 length is 14 residues. Trimming took off 0 bases at V and 0 bases at J, with 6 bases between the two ends. Looked up from germline, CDR1 is SGHRS and CDR2 is YFSETQ. CDR3 DNA: TGCGCCAGCAGCTTGGGACAGGTGAACACTGAAGCTTTCTTT. It is translated as CASSLGQVNTEAFF.

This chain links TRBV9 with TRBJ2-3; 8 positions agree with TRBD2. V shed 0 bases and J 3 bases; nucleotides not matched to a gene: 3. The CDR3 covers 15 residues. The germline V gene has CDR1 SGDLS and CDR2 YYNGEE. The CDR3 DNA reads TGTGCCAGCAGCGTAGGTTTAGCGGGGACAGATACGCAGTATTTT. The encoded protein is CASSVGLAGTDTQYF.

The CDR3 DNA is TGTGCCAGCAGGTGGGACAGGGACCCCTACGAGCAGTACTTC. This translates into CASRWDRDPYEQYF. This chain connects TRBV28 to TRBJ2-7, with 9 positions matching TRBD1. Trimming took 6 bases from V and 2 from J; bases not matched to a gene: 5. Looked up from germline, CDR1 is MDHEN and CDR2 is SYDVKM. The CDR3 extends over 14 amino acids.

This chain joins TRBV6-1 and TRBJ2-7; a possible D gene is TRBD1 (6 bases). V was cut by 8 bases and J by 0 bases, with 14 bases left in between. This CDR3 has 14 amino acids. Germline CDR1 MNHNS, CDR2 SASEGT. CDR3 residues: CASLARTVSYEQYF. The CDR3 DNA reads TGTGCCAGCCTCGCCAGGACAGTCTCCTACGAGCAGTACTTC.